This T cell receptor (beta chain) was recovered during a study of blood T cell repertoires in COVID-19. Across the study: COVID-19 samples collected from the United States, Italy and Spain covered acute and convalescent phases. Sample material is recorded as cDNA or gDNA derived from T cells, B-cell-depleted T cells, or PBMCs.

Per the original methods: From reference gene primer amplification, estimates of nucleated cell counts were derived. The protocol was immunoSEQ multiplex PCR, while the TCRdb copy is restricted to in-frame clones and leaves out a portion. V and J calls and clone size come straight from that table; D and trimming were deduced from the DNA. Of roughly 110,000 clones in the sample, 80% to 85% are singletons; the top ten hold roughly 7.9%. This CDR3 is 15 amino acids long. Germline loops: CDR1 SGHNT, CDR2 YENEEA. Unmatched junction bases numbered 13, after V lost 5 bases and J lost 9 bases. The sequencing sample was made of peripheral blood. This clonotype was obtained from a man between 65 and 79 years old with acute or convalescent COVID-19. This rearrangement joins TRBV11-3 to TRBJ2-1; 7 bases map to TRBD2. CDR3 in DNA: TGTGCCAGCAGCGTCAAATGGGGAGGCGGGGGTGAGCAGTTCTTC. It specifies CASSVKWGGGGEQFF.